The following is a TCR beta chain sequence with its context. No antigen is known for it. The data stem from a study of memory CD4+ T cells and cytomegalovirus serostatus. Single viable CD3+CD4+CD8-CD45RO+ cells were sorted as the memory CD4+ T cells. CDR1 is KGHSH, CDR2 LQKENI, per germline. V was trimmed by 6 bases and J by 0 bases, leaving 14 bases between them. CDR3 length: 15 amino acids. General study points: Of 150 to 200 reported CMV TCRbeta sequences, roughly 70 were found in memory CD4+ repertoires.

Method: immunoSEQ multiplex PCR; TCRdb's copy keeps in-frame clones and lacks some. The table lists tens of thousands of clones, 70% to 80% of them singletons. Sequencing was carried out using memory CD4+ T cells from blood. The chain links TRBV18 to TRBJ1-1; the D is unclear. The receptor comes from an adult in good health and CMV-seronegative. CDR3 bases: TGTGCCAGCTCCCGACACCTGGACCTGAACACTGAAGCTTTCTTT. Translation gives CASSRHLDLNTEAFF.